These T cell receptor beta chains were read from a single sample in a study of CD8 T cells in Susac syndrome. MiXCR, applied by TCRdb to the immunoSEQ multiplex PCR reads, yields one record per CDR3 protein. Here the sample spans 150,000 to 200,000 distinct CDR3 sequences, about 94% being singletons. Sequenced input: CD4+ T cells from PBMCs. The receptor source for this set is a human donor in good health. Both conserved end residues are part of each CDR3. Each record gives: J gene, clone size, D gene, V gene, CDR3 protein, CDR3 DNA. The D gene is left open where the match is weak. Clone size is shown for a subset of rows, as once, few, many or a class of expanded clone.

TRBJ1-1 NA NA TRBV12-3/TRBV12-4 CASSPHRTVNTEAFF TGTGCCAGCAGTCCCCACCGGACAGTGAACACTGAAGCTTTCTTT
TRBJ1-5 NA NA TRBV7-2 CASSLVGVSNQPQHF TGTGCCAGCAGCTTAGTTGGGGTTAGCAATCAGCCCCAGCATTTT
TRBJ1-5 NA NA TRBV20-1 CSARDFAGGSNQPQHF TGCAGTGCTAGAGATTTTGCAGGAGGTAGCAATCAGCCCCAGCATTTT
TRBJ2-2 NA NA TRBV20-1 CSASGPTGITGELFF TGCAGTGCTAGTGGTCCCACAGGGATCACCGGGGAGCTGTTTTTT
TRBJ1-5 NA NA TRBV21-1 CASSKEDPGPQHF TGTGCCAGCAGCAAAGAAGACCCTGGGCCCCAGCATTTT
TRBJ2-7 NA TRBD1 TRBV6-5 CASSYSTGGFYEQYF TGTGCCAGCAGTTACTCCACAGGGGGTTTCTACGAGCAGTACTTC
TRBJ1-4 NA TRBD1 TRBV29-1 CSVATGATNEKLFF TGCAGCGTCGCCACAGGGGCAACTAATGAAAAACTGTTTTTT
TRBJ1-5 NA NA TRBV6-2/TRBV6-3 CASRLDGESPQHF TGTGCCAGCAGACTGGACGGAGAGTCCCCCCAGCATTTT
TRBJ2-7 NA NA TRBV4-3 CASSQDLAVEQYF TGCGCCAGCAGCCAAGACCTTGCAGTGGAGCAGTACTTC
TRBJ1-2 once NA TRBV7-9 CASSDPYRKNMRYTF TGTGCCAGCAGCGACCCTTACAGGAAAAATATGCGCTACACCTTC
TRBJ1-1 NA TRBD1 TRBV19 CASTSTGVNTEAFF TGTGCCAGTACCTCGACAGGGGTGAACACTGAAGCTTTCTTT
TRBJ1-2 once TRBD1 TRBV9 CASSPGQGDIIYGYTF TGTGCCAGCAGCCCCGGACAGGGTGATATTATCTATGGCTACACCTTC
TRBJ2-1 NA TRBD2 TRBV4-2 CASSHVGGGELDEQFF TGTGCCAGCAGCCATGTTGGCGGGGGGGAGCTCGATGAGCAGTTCTTC
TRBJ2-1 NA NA TRBV14 CASSQDGGYNEQFF TGTGCCAGCAGCCAAGACGGCGGGTACAATGAGCAGTTCTTC
TRBJ1-2 NA NA TRBV4-3 CASSQGPGAGYGYTF TGCGCCAGCAGCCAAGGTCCGGGGGCGGGCTATGGCTACACCTTC
TRBJ2-2 NA NA TRBV12-3/TRBV12-4 CASSPRANTGELFF TGTGCCAGCAGTCCCCGGGCTAACACCGGGGAGCTGTTTTTT
TRBJ1-6 NA NA TRBV4-3 CASSQDLGQLRNSPLHF TGCGCCAGCAGCCAAGACCTCGGACAGCTGAGGAATTCACCCCTCCACTTT
TRBJ1-5 NA NA TRBV7-9 CASSHGLPGQPQHF TGTGCCAGCAGCCACGGGCTCCCGGGTCAGCCCCAGCATTTT
TRBJ2-2 NA NA TRBV20-1 CSACRPNTGELFF TGCAGTGCTTGTAGGCCCAACACCGGGGAGCTGTTTTTT
TRBJ2-2 NA NA TRBV29-1 CSGRGNTGELFF TGCAGCGGGAGGGGGAACACCGGGGAGCTGTTTTTT
TRBJ1-1 NA NA TRBV30 CAWTATVGTEAFF TGTGCCTGGACCGCCACTGTGGGCACTGAAGCTTTCTTT
TRBJ2-3 NA NA TRBV6-1 CASRSEQGYGTDTQYF TGTGCCAGCAGATCTGAACAGGGATATGGGACAGATACGCAGTATTTT
TRBJ1-4 NA NA TRBV4-3 CASSQGGEGRLFF TGCGCCAGCAGCCAAGGAGGGGAAGGGCGACTGTTTTTT
TRBJ2-7 NA TRBD1 TRBV20-1 CSARDRTGRNEQYF TGCAGTGCTAGAGACCGGACAGGGCGAAACGAGCAGTACTTC
TRBJ2-7 once TRBD1 TRBV3-1 CASSPINRGRGQYEQYF TGTGCCAGCAGCCCGATCAACAGGGGGCGAGGACAGTACGAGCAGTACTTC
TRBJ2-1 NA NA TRBV20-1 CRVIASSYNEQFF TGCAGGGTCATAGCTAGCTCCTACAATGAGCAGTTCTTC
TRBJ2-7 NA NA TRBV6-5 CASRLTREGSYEQYF TGTGCCAGCAGGCTAACAAGGGAAGGATCCTACGAGCAGTACTTC
TRBJ2-7 NA NA TRBV3-1 CASSQDLGLSREQYF TGTGCCAGCAGCCAAGATTTAGGACTTAGTCGCGAGCAGTACTTC
TRBJ2-7 NA TRBD1 TRBV30 CAWDRQGLYYEQYF TGTGCCTGGGACAGACAGGGCCTCTACTACGAGCAGTACTTC
TRBJ1-1 NA NA TRBV4-3 CASSQDDRGTEAFF TGCGCCAGCAGCCAAGACGACAGAGGGACTGAAGCTTTCTTT
TRBJ2-5 NA NA TRBV5-4 CASSEGSAQETQYF TGTGCCAGCAGCGAAGGGAGCGCACAAGAGACCCAGTACTTC
TRBJ1-2 NA TRBD1 TRBV20-1 CSASPGQGASYGYTF TGCAGTGCTAGTCCGGGACAGGGGGCGTCCTATGGCTACACCTTC
TRBJ2-5 NA NA TRBV3-1 CASSQDRGGGETQYF TGTGCCAGCAGCCAAGACAGGGGTGGTGGAGAGACCCAGTACTTC
TRBJ2-7 NA NA TRBV7-2 CASSPLEGREQYF TGTGCCAGCAGCCCCCTCGAGGGGAGAGAGCAGTACTTC
TRBJ1-2 once NA TRBV29-1 CSVDQGVYGYTF TGCAGCGTTGACCAGGGAGTCTATGGCTACACCTTC
TRBJ2-5 NA NA TRBV30 CAWSVWGEETQYF TGTGCCTGGAGTGTGTGGGGTGAAGAGACCCAGTACTTC
TRBJ2-7 NA TRBD2 TRBV7-2 CASSQGLAGGSYEQYF TGTGCCAGCAGCCAGGGACTAGCGGGGGGCTCCTACGAGCAGTACTTC
TRBJ2-5 NA NA TRBV2 CASIQDGYQETQYF TGTGCCAGCATCCAGGACGGGTACCAAGAGACCCAGTACTTC
TRBJ1-6 NA NA TRBV27 CASSRTVTNSPLHF TGTGCCAGCAGCCGGACAGTAACTAATTCACCCCTCCACTTT
TRBJ2-7 NA NA TRBV20-1 CSAIDRDSYEQYF TGCAGTGCCATAGATAGGGACTCCTACGAGCAGTACTTC
TRBJ2-7 NA NA TRBV7-2 CASSPRTLGEQYF TGTGCCAGCAGCCCCCGGACCCTGGGGGAGCAGTACTTC
TRBJ1-6 NA NA TRBV3-1 CASSHLAGSSYNSPLHF TGTGCCAGCAGCCACCTGGCAGGCAGCTCCTATAATTCACCCCTCCACTTT
TRBJ1-2 NA NA TRBV29-1 CSVGDRGGWGYTF TGCAGCGTGGGGGACCGCGGGGGCTGGGGCTACACCTTC
TRBJ1-2 NA TRBD1 TRBV2 CASSVNRGYGYTF TGTGCCAGCAGTGTCAACAGGGGTTACGGCTACACCTTC
TRBJ2-5 NA NA TRBV24-1 CATSDLQETQYF TGTGCCACCAGTGACCTCCAAGAGACCCAGTACTTC
TRBJ2-6 NA NA TRBV7-2 CASSRQESGANVLTF TGTGCCAGCAGTCGCCAGGAGTCTGGGGCCAACGTCCTGACTTTC
TRBJ1-1 NA NA TRBV20-1 CSASRVGGSGTEAFF TGCAGTGCTAGCCGGGTCGGAGGATCGGGAACTGAAGCTTTCTTT
TRBJ2-3 NA TRBD2 TRBV30 CAWSYGGVDTQYF TGTGCCTGGAGCTATGGGGGGGTAGATACGCAGTATTTT
TRBJ1-5 NA TRBD1 TRBV27 CASSFAGGIGPQHF TGTGCCAGCAGTTTCGCAGGGGGCATCGGGCCCCAGCATTTT
TRBJ2-6 NA NA TRBV29-1 CSVLSGTGANVLTF TGCAGCGTACTTTCAGGGACCGGGGCCAACGTCCTGACTTTC
TRBJ1-2 NA NA TRBV7-8 CASSATGRGYGYTF TGTGCCAGCAGCGCAACCGGGAGGGGCTATGGCTACACCTTC
TRBJ2-3 NA TRBD2 TRBV3-1 CASSQGTSGGSTDTQYF TGTGCCAGCAGCCAAGGGACTAGCGGGGGAAGCACAGATACGCAGTATTTT
TRBJ2-1 NA NA TRBV25-1 CASSEWSNEQFF TGTGCCAGCAGTGAATGGTCTAATGAGCAGTTCTTC
TRBJ2-3 NA TRBD2 TRBV29-1 CSVEVSGVADTQYF TGCAGCGTTGAAGTCAGCGGGGTGGCAGATACGCAGTATTTT
TRBJ1-1 NA NA TRBV3-1 CASSRLQGETEAFF TGTGCCAGCAGCCGCCTACAGGGAGAGACTGAAGCTTTCTTT
TRBJ2-5 NA NA TRBV2 CASSKRYQETQYF TGTGCCAGCAGCAAGAGGTACCAAGAGACCCAGTACTTC